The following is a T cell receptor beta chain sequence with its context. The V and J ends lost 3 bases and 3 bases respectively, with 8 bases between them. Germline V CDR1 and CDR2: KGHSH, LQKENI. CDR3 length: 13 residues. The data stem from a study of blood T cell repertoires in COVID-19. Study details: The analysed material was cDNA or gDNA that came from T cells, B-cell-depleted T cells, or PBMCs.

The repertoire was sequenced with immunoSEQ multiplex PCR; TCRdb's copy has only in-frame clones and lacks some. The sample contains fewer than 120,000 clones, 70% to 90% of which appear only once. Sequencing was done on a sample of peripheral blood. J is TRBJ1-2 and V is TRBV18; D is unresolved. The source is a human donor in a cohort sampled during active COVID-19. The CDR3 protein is CASSPAQDYGYTF. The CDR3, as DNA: TGTGCCAGCTCACCTGCGCAGGACTATGGCTACACCTTC.